A selection of T cell receptor beta chains follows, all from one sample in a study of T cell responses to AZD1222 COVID-19 vaccine. Method: immunoSEQ multiplex PCR; TCRdb's copy keeps in-frame clones and lacks some. The sample lists about 140,000 clones, just under 95% occurring once. Specimen: peripheral blood, collected after recovery from COVID-19. The receptors derive from an adult who had recovered from COVID-19. CDR3s leave out the opening cysteine and the closing phenylalanine or tryptophan. Expanded clones get a size class; other rows say once, few or many, or leave the size out.

v_gene: TRBV19; abundance: few; j_gene: TRBJ1-2; CDR3aa: ASRGPPGHGYT
v_gene: TRBV5-8; abundance: .; j_gene: TRBJ1-3; CDR3aa: ASSLKTGFSYGNTIY
v_gene: TRBV9; abundance: .; j_gene: TRBJ2-5; CDR3aa: ASSVGQGGLIQETQY
v_gene: TRBV5-1; abundance: .; j_gene: TRBJ2-2; CDR3aa: ASSRFDRGTGELF
v_gene: TRBV6-4; abundance: .; j_gene: TRBJ2-6; CDR3aa: ASSDGSSGANVLT
v_gene: TRBV24-1; abundance: .; j_gene: TRBJ2-1; CDR3aa: ATSDRAESYNEQF
v_gene: TRBV10-3; abundance: .; j_gene: TRBJ2-1; CDR3aa: AISVDSYNEQF
v_gene: TRBV7-2; abundance: .; j_gene: TRBJ2-7; CDR3aa: ASSPSAGTGFIEQY
v_gene: TRBV30; abundance: .; j_gene: TRBJ2-5; CDR3aa: AWSRGTSGRETQY
v_gene: TRBV5-5; abundance: .; j_gene: TRBJ2-3; CDR3aa: ASSLNTDTQY
v_gene: TRBV7-3; abundance: .; j_gene: TRBJ1-1; CDR3aa: ASSPLGGTGMNTEAF
v_gene: TRBV28; abundance: .; j_gene: TRBJ2-7; CDR3aa: ASSPGDSYEQY
v_gene: TRBV28; abundance: .; j_gene: TRBJ2-1; CDR3aa: ASRGLAATREQF